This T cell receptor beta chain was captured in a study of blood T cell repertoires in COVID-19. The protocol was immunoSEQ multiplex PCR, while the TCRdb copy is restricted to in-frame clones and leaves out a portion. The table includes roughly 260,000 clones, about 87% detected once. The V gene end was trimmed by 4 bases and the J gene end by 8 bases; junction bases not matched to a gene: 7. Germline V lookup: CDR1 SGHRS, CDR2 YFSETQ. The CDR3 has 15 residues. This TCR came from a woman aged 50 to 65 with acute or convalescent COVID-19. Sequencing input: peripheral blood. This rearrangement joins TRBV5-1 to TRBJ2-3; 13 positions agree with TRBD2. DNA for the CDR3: TGCGCCAGCAGCCCGACTAGCGGGAGGTTTGGTACGCAGTATTTT. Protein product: CASSPTSGRFGTQYF.